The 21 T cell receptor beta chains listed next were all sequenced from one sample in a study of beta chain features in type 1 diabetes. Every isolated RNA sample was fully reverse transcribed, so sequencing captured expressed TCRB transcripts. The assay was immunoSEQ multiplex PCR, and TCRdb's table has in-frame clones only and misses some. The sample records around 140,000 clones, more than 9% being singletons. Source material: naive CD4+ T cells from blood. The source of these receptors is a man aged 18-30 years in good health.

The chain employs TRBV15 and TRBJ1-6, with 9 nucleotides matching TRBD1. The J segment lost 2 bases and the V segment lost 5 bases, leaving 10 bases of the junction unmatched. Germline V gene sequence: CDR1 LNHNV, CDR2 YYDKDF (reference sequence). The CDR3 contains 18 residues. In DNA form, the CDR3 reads TGTGCCACCAGCCCGGGACAGGGAAGTCGGACCTATAATTCACCCCTCCACTTT. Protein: CATSPGQGSRTYNSPLHF.

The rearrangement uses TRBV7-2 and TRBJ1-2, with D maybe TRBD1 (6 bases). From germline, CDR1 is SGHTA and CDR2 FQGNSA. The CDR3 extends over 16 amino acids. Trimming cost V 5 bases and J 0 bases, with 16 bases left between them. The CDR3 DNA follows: TGTGCCAGCAGCCGCTTTAGGACAGAATCTAACTATGGCTACACCTTC. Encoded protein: CASSRFRTESNYGYTF. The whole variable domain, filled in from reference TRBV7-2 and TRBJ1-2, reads GAGVSQSPSNKVTEKGKDVELRCDPISGHTALYWYRQSLGQGLEFLIYFQGNSAPDKSGLPSDRFSAERTGGSVSTLTIQRTQQEDSAVYLCASSRFRTESNYGYTFGSGTRLTVV.

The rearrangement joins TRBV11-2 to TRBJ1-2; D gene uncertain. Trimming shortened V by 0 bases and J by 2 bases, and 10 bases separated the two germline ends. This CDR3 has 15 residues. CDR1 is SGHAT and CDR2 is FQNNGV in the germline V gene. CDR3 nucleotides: TGTGCCAGCAGCTTAGAGGCAGTAATAAACTATGGCTACACCTTC. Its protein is CASSLEAVINYGYTF.

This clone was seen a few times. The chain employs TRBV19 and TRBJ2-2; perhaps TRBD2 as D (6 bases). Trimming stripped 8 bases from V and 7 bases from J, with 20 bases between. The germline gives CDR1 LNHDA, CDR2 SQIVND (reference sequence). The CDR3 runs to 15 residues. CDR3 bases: TGTGCCAGTGGGGGACTTAGCGCGTTAGACGGGGAGCTGTTTTTT. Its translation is CASGGLSALDGELFF.

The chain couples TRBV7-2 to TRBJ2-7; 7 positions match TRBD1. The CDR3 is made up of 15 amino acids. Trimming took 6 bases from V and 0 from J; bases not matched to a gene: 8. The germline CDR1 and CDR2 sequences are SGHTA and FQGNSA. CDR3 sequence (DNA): TGTGCCAGCAGTTATGACAGGGATCCCTCCTACGAGCAGTACTTC. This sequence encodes CASSYDRDPSYEQYF.

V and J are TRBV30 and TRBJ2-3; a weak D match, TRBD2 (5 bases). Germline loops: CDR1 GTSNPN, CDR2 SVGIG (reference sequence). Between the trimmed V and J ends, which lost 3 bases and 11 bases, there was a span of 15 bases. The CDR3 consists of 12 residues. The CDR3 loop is CAWSEVSGRQYF. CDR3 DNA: TGTGCCTGGAGCGAAGTTTCGGGGAGGCAGTATTTT.

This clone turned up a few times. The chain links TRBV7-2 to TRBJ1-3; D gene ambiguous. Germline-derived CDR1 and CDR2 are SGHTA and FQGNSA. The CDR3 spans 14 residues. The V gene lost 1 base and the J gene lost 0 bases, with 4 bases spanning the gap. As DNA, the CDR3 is TGTGCCAGCAGCTTAGACAGCTCTGGAAACACCATATATTTT. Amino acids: CASSLDSSGNTIYF.

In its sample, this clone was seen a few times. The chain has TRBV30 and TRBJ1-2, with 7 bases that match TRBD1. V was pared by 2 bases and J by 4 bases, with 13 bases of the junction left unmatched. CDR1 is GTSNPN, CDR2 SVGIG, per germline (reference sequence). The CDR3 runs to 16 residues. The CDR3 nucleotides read TGTGCCTGGAGTAGGGCGGGAGGGGGCGAAAGCTATGGCTACACCTTC. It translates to CAWSRAGGGESYGYTF.

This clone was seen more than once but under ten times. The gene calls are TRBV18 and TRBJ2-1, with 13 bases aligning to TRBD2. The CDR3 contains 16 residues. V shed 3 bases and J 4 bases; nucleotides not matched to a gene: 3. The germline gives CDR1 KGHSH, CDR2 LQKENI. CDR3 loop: CASSPTSGGTYNEQFF. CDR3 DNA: TGTGCCAGCTCACCGACTAGCGGGGGGACGTACAATGAGCAGTTCTTC.

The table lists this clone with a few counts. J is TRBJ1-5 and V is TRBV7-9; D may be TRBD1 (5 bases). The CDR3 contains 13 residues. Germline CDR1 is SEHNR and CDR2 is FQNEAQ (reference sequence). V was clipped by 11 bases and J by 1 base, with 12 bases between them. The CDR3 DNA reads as TGTGCCGTCCAGGGTGGGAGCAATCAGCCCCAGCATTTT. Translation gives CAVQGGSNQPQHF.

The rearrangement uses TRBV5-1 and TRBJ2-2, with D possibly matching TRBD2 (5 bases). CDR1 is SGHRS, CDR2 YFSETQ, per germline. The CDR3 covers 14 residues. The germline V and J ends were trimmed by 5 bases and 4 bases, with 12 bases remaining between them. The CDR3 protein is CASRTPGVTGELFF. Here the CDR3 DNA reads TGCGCCAGCAGGACACCCGGGGTCACCGGGGAGCTGTTTTTT.

The CDR3 nucleotides read TGTGCCAGCAGCCAATACATGGTGACGAGGTATGGCTACACCTTC. Amino acids: CASSQYMVTRYGYTF. The V call is TRBV7-2, the J call TRBJ1-2; no firm D call. The CDR3 is 15 residues long. Trimming removed 5 bases at V and 5 bases at J, with 18 bases between. The V gene's germline CDR1 is SGHTA and CDR2 FQGNSA.

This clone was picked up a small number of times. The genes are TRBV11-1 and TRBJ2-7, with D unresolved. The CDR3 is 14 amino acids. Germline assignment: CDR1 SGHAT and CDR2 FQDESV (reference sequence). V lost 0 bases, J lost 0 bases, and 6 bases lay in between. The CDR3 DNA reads TGTGCCAGCAGCTTAGCAGAGAGCTCCTACGAGCAGTACTTC. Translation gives CASSLAESSYEQYF. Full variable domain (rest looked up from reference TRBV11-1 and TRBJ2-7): EAEVAQSPRYKITEKSQAVAFWCDPISGHATLYWYRQILGQGPELLVQFQDESVVDDSQLPKDRFSAERLKGVDSTLKIQPAELGDSAMYLCASSLAESSYEQYFGPGTRLTVT.

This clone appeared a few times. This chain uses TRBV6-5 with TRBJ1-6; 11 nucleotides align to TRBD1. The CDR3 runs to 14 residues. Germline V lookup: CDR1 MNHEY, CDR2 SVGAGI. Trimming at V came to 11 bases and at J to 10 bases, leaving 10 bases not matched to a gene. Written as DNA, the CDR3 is TGTGCCTCAGCGGGACAGGGGGTACGGTCACCCCTCCACTTT. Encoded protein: CASAGQGVRSPLHF.

The CDR3 nucleotides are TGTGCCAGCACCCGCCCGCGTGATGGCTACACCTTC. This encodes CASTRPRDGYTF. The V call is TRBV28, the J call TRBJ1-2; D is ambiguous. There are 12 residues in the CDR3. Trimming took off 7 bases at V and 6 bases at J, with 12 bases between the two ends. The V gene's germline CDR1 is MDHEN and CDR2 SYDVKM.

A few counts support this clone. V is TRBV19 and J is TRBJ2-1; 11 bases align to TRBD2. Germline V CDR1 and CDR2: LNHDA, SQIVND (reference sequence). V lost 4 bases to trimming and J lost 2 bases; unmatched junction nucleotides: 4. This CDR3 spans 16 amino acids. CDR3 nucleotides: TGTGCCAGTAGTAGGGTAGCGGGGGGGCCCTACAATGAGCAGTTCTTC. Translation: CASSRVAGGPYNEQFF.

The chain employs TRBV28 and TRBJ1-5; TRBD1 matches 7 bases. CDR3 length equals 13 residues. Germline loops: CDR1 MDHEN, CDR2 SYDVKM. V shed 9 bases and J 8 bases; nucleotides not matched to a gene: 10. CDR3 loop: CARKDRDYEPQHF. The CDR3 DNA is TGTGCCAGAAAAGACAGGGATTATGAGCCCCAGCATTTT.

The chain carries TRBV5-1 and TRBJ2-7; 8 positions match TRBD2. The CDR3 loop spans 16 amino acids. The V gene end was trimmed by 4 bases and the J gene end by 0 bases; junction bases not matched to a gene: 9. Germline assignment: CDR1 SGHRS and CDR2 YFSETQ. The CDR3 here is CASSREGTASSYEQYF. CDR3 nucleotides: TGCGCCAGCAGCCGGGAGGGAACAGCGAGCTCCTACGAGCAGTACTTC.

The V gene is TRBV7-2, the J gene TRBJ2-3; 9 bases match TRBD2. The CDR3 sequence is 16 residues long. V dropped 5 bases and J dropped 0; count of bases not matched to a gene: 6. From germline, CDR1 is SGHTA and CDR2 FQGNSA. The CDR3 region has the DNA TGTGCCAGCAGCCCCTGGGGACTAGCTAGCACAGATACGCAGTATTTT. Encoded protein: CASSPWGLASTDTQYF.

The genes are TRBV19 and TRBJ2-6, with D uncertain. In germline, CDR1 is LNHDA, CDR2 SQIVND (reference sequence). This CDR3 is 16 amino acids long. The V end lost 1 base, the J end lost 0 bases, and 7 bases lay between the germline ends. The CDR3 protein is CASSIGRGSGANVLTF. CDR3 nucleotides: TGTGCCAGTAGTATAGGACGAGGCTCTGGGGCCAACGTCCTGACTTTC.

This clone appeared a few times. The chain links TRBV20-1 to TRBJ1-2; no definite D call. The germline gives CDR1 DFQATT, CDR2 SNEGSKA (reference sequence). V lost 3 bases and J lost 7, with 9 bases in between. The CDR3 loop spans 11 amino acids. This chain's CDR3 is CSASEGFGYTF. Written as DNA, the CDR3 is TGCAGTGCTAGCGAGGGATTTGGCTACACCTTC.